This TCR beta chain was obtained from a study of blood T cells in healthy people across ages. Germline V gene lookup returns CDR1 SNHLY and CDR2 FYNNEI. The CDR3 has 14 residues. For this clonotype: One junction end does not reproduce the germline sequence, and a read error may be involved.

The use of a sample-barcoded 5' primer and a J-beta primer mix characterized a second PCR of 7 to 11 cycles. TCRdb reanalysed the 5' RACE reads using MiXCR and keeps one entry per CDR3 protein. Of fewer than 800,000 distinct CDR3 sequences listed, approximately 49% are singletons. The TCR sequence derives from an older woman in good health. The sequenced sample consisted of blood. The chain joins TRBV2 to TRBJ2-1; D is uncertain. As DNA, the CDR3 is TGCGCCAGCAAACCCGACCTGGGATACAATGAGCAGTTCTTC. Protein product: CASKPDLGYNEQFF. Combining the CDR3 with reference TRBV2 and TRBJ2-1 gives the whole variable domain EPEVTQTPSHQVTQMGQEVILRCVPISNHLYFYWYRQILGQKVEFLVSFYNNEISEKSEIFDDQFSVERPDGSNFTLKIRSTKLEDSAMYFCASKPDLGYNEQFFGPGTRLTVL.